This record looks at one TCR beta chain sequence and its context. These data come from a study of blood T cell repertoires in COVID-19. Those who participated ranged in age from about 18 to 89 years and resided in around 22 US areas. Participants' own reports of clinical history determined their cohort assignment. With 0 bases clipped from V and 0 bases from J, the junction kept 3 bases outside the gene matches. The germline V gene encodes CDR1 SQVTM and CDR2 ANQGSEA. The CDR3 extends over 16 amino acids. Sequenced by immunoSEQ multiplex PCR; TCRdb stores in-frame clones only, minus some. The table includes hundreds of thousands of clones, about 85% detected once.

This chain connects TRBV29-1 to TRBJ2-3, with 10 bases fitting TRBD2. Sequences were obtained from PBMCs or T cells enriched from blood (not recorded which). This sequence originates from a woman between 50 and 59 years old who had recovered from COVID-19. The CDR3 DNA sequence: TGCAGCGTTGAAGATTCGACTAGCGGGAGCACAGATACGCAGTATTTT. Amino acids: CSVEDSTSGSTDTQYF.